These 26 T cell receptor beta chains were all obtained from the same sample, sequenced in a study of STAT5B mutations in CD4+ large granular lymphocyte leukemia (dated by TCRdb to the early 2020s). The method was the immunoSEQ multiplex PCR assay. TCRdb provides this immuneACCESS table in a form limited to in-frame rearrangements. Some clones are lacking; in checked studies, under half of them reflect an unresolved V gene, and why the rest are absent is not known. In this sample the table shows some 19,000 clones, around 75% of which occur a single time. The leading ten clones occupy about 32% of the sample. Sequenced: CD4+ T cells from blood buffy coats. The receptors here all came from a human donor in good health.

This clone was found a few times. V and J are TRBV9 and TRBJ1-2; D gene unclear. The CDR3 is made up of 13 amino acids. Trimming shortened V by 0 bases and J by 7 bases, and 10 bases separated the two germline ends. From germline, CDR1 is SGDLS and CDR2 YYNGEE. This CDR3 reads CASSVGPVSGYTF. As DNA, the CDR3 is TGTGCCAGCAGCGTAGGCCCAGTATCTGGCTACACCTTC.

The rearrangement links TRBV15 to TRBJ2-5; 8 positions agree with TRBD2. Germline V lookup: CDR1 LNHNV, CDR2 YYDKDF (reference sequence). The CDR3 contains 18 residues. V shed 4 bases, J shed 4 bases, and the junction held 17 bases outside the gene matches. The CDR3 reads CATSKGRAGGPMRETQYF. For the CDR3, the DNA is TGTGCCACCAGCAAAGGTCGGGCGGGAGGCCCGATGAGAGAGACCCAGTACTTC.

The chain combines TRBV11-2 with TRBJ1-3; no definite D call. V was cut by 0 bases and J by 3 bases, with 6 bases left in between. Germline CDR1 is SGHAT and CDR2 is FQNNGV. The CDR3 extends over 14 amino acids. CDR3 sequence: CASSLDLNGNTIYF. The CDR3 coding sequence is TGTGCCAGCAGCTTAGATCTAAATGGAAACACCATATATTTT.

The chain has TRBV5-8 and TRBJ1-2; TRBD1 matches 8 bases. CDR1 SGHTS and CDR2 YDEGEE come from the germline V gene. The J segment lost 8 bases and the V segment lost 2 bases, leaving 5 bases of the junction unmatched. The CDR3 sequence is 13 residues long. CDR3: CASSLGQGWGYTF. The CDR3 coding sequence is TGTGCCAGCAGCTTAGGACAGGGATGGGGCTACACCTTC.

This clone occurred a few times. V and J are TRBV9 and TRBJ2-5, with D perhaps given as TRBD1 or TRBD2 (6 bases each). This CDR3 region has 16 residues. The germline V gene has CDR1 SGDLS and CDR2 YYNGEE. V lost 0 bases and J 5 bases, leaving 17 bases between the germline ends. The CDR3 bases are TGTGCCAGCAGCGTAGATTGGGGGGCAGCCGGGGAGACCCAGTACTTC. Residues: CASSVDWGAAGETQYF.

The chain employs TRBV4-3 and TRBJ2-3; D perhaps matches TRBD2 (5 bases). V was clipped by 1 base and J by 1 base, with 12 bases between them. The length of the CDR3 is 16 residues. Germline CDR1 is LGHNA and CDR2 is YSLEER. The CDR3 nucleotides are TGCGCCAGCAGCCAAGGGACTTCAACAGGCACAGATACGCAGTATTTT. Amino acids: CASSQGTSTGTDTQYF.

The chain employs TRBV4-1 and TRBJ2-2; D tentatively reads TRBD1 or TRBD2 (7 bases each). Germline V gene sequence: CDR1 MGHRA, CDR2 YSYEKL. This CDR3 spans 17 amino acids. V was trimmed by 4 bases and J by 4 bases, leaving 19 bases between them. This chain's CDR3 is CASSLGGNRGGTGELFF. The CDR3 nucleotides are TGCGCCAGCAGCCTAGGGGGCAACCGCGGGGGCACCGGGGAGCTGTTTTTT.

The V call is TRBV4-1, the J call TRBJ2-1; 11 nucleotides match TRBD2. Per the germline V gene, CDR1 is MGHRA and CDR2 is YSYEKL. Unmatched junction bases numbered 1, after V lost 0 bases and J lost 6 bases. This CDR3 has 15 residues. DNA for the CDR3: TGCGCCAGCAGCCAAGAGGGACTAGCGGCCAATGAGCAGTTCTTC. This translates into CASSQEGLAANEQFF.

V usage is TRBV27 and J usage is TRBJ2-5; D possibly corresponds to TRBD1 (6 bases). The V end was cut by 6 bases, the J end by 5 bases, with 16 bases between. Germline V CDR1 and CDR2: MNHEY, SMNVEV (reference sequence). This CDR3 spans 14 amino acids. Here the CDR3 reads CASRAMGARETQYF. The CDR3 DNA sequence: TGTGCCAGCAGGGCAATGGGGGCGCGGGAGACCCAGTACTTC.

The chain is built from TRBV18 and TRBJ2-7, with D perhaps TRBD1 (6 bases). V was shortened by 6 bases and J by 2 bases, with 11 bases between the two germline ends. Germline V gives CDR1 KGHSH, CDR2 LQKENI. This CDR3 is built from 13 residues. The CDR3 loop is CASSPTGTYEQYF. CDR3 bases: TGTGCCAGCTCGCCTACAGGGACCTACGAGCAGTACTTC.

The CDR3 loop reads CAWMPGGTEAFF. The CDR3 DNA sequence: TGTGCCTGGATGCCCGGGGGCACTGAAGCTTTCTTT. The V call is TRBV30, the J call TRBJ1-1, with D maybe TRBD1 (5 bases). V lost 4 bases to trimming and J lost 4 bases, with 10 bases between them. The CDR3 has 12 residues. CDR1 is GTSNPN and CDR2 is SVGIG in the germline V gene (reference sequence).

The V gene is TRBV2, the J gene TRBJ2-3; 7 nucleotides line up with TRBD2. The CDR3 contains 15 residues. Looked up from germline, CDR1 is SNHLY and CDR2 is FYNNEI. Trimming removed 7 bases from V and 2 bases from J; junction bases left unmatched: 9. The CDR3 reads CASKSGGPPTDTQYF. CDR3 DNA sequence: TGTGCCAGCAAATCGGGGGGACCCCCCACAGATACGCAGTATTTT.

V usage is TRBV11-3 and J usage is TRBJ2-1, with 7 bases that match TRBD1. The CDR3 contains 13 residues. Unmatched junction bases numbered 4, after V lost 1 base and J lost 10 bases. The germline gives CDR1 SGHNT, CDR2 YENEEA. Here the CDR3 DNA reads TGTGCCAGCAGCTTAGCACTACAGGGGGAGCAGTTCTTC. Amino acids: CASSLALQGEQFF.

The V call is TRBV28, the J call TRBJ1-6; tentative D call: TRBD1 (5 bases). The CDR3 contains 14 residues. Trimming removed 3 bases at V and 6 bases at J, with 9 bases between. Germline V CDR1 and CDR2: MDHEN, SYDVKM. Here the CDR3 reads CASSFRQGNSPLHF. CDR3 in DNA: TGTGCCAGCAGTTTTCGCCAGGGTAATTCACCCCTCCACTTT.

The genes are TRBV5-1 and TRBJ2-3; 8 bases are shared with TRBD1. The CDR3 loop spans 16 amino acids. V dropped 4 bases and J dropped 4; count of bases not matched to a gene: 11. Looked up from germline, CDR1 is SGHRS and CDR2 is YFSETQ. The chain's CDR3 is CASSPPDRGRSDTQYF. The CDR3 nucleotides are TGCGCCAGCAGCCCGCCCGACAGGGGAAGGTCAGATACGCAGTATTTT.

J is TRBJ2-3 and V is TRBV7-2; D remains unclear. Trimming removed 1 base at V and 6 bases at J, with 11 bases between. CDR3 length: 14 residues. Germline V gene lookup returns CDR1 SGHTA and CDR2 FQGNSA. CDR3 in DNA: TGTGCCAGCAGCTTAGGGCGGCCCTATGATACGCAGTATTTT. It codes for CASSLGRPYDTQYF.

This clone was counted once. This chain uses TRBV5-1 with TRBJ2-3; weak D call: TRBD2 (5 bases). Germline V gene lookup returns CDR1 SGHRS and CDR2 YFSETQ. The CDR3 loop spans 16 amino acids. Trimming removed 2 bases at V and 2 bases at J, with 15 bases between. CDR3 in amino acids: CASSFTRSNPTDTQYF. DNA for the CDR3: TGCGCCAGCAGCTTTACTAGAAGTAACCCCACAGATACGCAGTATTTT.

The sample holds one count of this clone. This chain uses TRBV6-6 with TRBJ2-5; D remains ambiguous. Trimming removed 8 bases from V and 11 bases from J, with 24 bases in between. Germline loops: CDR1 MNHNY, CDR2 SVGAGI (reference sequence). This CDR3 spans 14 amino acids. The CDR3 DNA reads as TGTGCCAGCTCCCTTCGGCTCAGGACCCAAGAACAGTACTTC. It specifies CASSLRLRTQEQYF.

This rearrangement joins TRBV10-3 to TRBJ1-5; D gene unclear. Germline V CDR1 and CDR2: ENHRY, SYGVKD. V lost 5 bases, J lost 5 bases, and 16 bases lay in between. The CDR3 has 15 amino acids. The CDR3 region is CAISPTDNGYQPQHF. The DNA of the CDR3 is TGTGCCATCAGTCCCACCGACAACGGCTATCAGCCCCAGCATTTT.

A single count supports this clone. The rearrangement links TRBV5-1 to TRBJ1-5; tentatively, D is TRBD1 (5 bases). The CDR3 runs 14 residues. Germline CDR1 reads SGHRS; CDR2 reads YFSETQ. Trimming shortened V by 2 bases and J by 5 bases, and 11 bases separated the two germline ends. This chain's CDR3 is CASSFEGRDQPQHF. The CDR3, as DNA: TGCGCCAGCAGCTTCGAGGGGAGGGATCAGCCCCAGCATTTT.

The chain recombines TRBV7-2 with TRBJ2-3, with 14 bases identical to TRBD2. J lost 4 bases, V lost 5 bases, and 5 bases had no gene match. Germline CDR1 is SGHTA and CDR2 is FQGNSA. CDR3 length: 16 residues. Here the CDR3 DNA reads TGTGCCAGCAGCGAGACTAGCGGGGGGGGATCAGATACGCAGTATTTT. It encodes CASSETSGGGSDTQYF.

The chain carries TRBV7-2 and TRBJ1-2; the match to TRBD1 covers 7 bases. The CDR3 is made up of 12 amino acids. The V gene's germline CDR1 is SGHTA and CDR2 FQGNSA. J lost 8 bases, V lost 3 bases, and 3 bases had no gene match. The CDR3 region has the DNA TGTGCCAGCAGCTTTAGGGGGCAGGGCTACACCTTC. Its translation is CASSFRGQGYTF. The variable domain in full, with the rest retrieved from reference TRBV7-2 and TRBJ1-2, is GAGVSQSPSNKVTEKGKDVELRCDPISGHTALYWYRQSLGQGLEFLIYFQGNSAPDKSGLPSDRFSAERTGGSVSTLTIQRTQQEDSAVYLCASSFRGQGYTFGSGTRLTVV.

The chain recombines TRBV15 with TRBJ2-5; TRBD2 matches at 8 bases. The CDR3 loop spans 16 amino acids. V lost 4 bases and J lost 1; bases outside the gene matches: 8. In germline, CDR1 is LNHNV, CDR2 YYDKDF (reference sequence). For the CDR3, the DNA is TGTGCCACCAGCAACCTGATGGCGGGGGGCCAAGAGACCCAGTACTTC. Encoded protein: CATSNLMAGGQETQYF.

The chain has TRBV4-1 and TRBJ1-1; D is possibly TRBD1 (5 bases). This CDR3 region has 14 residues. V shed 6 bases and J shed 2 bases, with 13 bases lying between them. Germline lookup yields CDR1 MGHRA and CDR2 YSYEKL. The CDR3 nucleotides read TGCGCCAGCAGAGCCGGGACGGAAAACACTGAAGCTTTCTTT. This sequence encodes CASRAGTENTEAFF.

The CDR3 region is CASSEPGMRDTQYF. CDR3 DNA: TGTGCCAGCAGTGAACCAGGCATGAGGGATACGCAGTATTTT. V gene TRBV25-1 combines with J gene TRBJ2-3; D ambiguous. This CDR3 is 14 amino acids long. The germline V and J ends were trimmed by 2 bases and 6 bases, with 12 bases remaining between them. CDR1 and CDR2 (germline): MGHDK, SYGVNS.

This clone was counted between two and nine times. The chain carries TRBV30 and TRBJ1-1; D is possibly TRBD1 (6 bases). Per the germline V gene, CDR1 is GTSNPN and CDR2 is SVGIG (reference sequence). V was shortened by 6 bases and J by 4 bases, with 15 bases between the two germline ends. The CDR3 covers 13 residues. CDR3 sequence (DNA): TGTGCCTGTGAGGGGGGGTATGGCACTGAAGCTTTCTTT. This gives the protein CACEGGYGTEAFF.